The 13 T cell receptor beta chains presented below share a single source sample, sequenced in a study of human T cells and chemical hapten exposure. TCRdb reanalysed the RACE reads using MiXCR and keeps one entry per CDR3 protein. This repertoire shows around 71,000 distinct CDR3 sequences, 9.8% found once; its top ten account for roughly 3.3%. Time point meaning: patch test 1, 2 weeks after DPC sensitization. Treatment denoted: therapeutic diphenylcyclopropenone sensitization with weekly scalp DPC. Sequenced here: whole blood, sampled in connection with sensitization to the hapten diphenylcyclopropenone (DPC). Receptor source: a woman in her thirties or forties with alopecia areata. Some clones in this sample may be carry-over from other donors' samples.

The chain combines TRBV2 with TRBJ1-1; 9 bases map to TRBD1. Germline loops: CDR1 SNHLY, CDR2 FYNNEI. The trim removed 8 bases at V and 0 bases at J, leaving 16 bases unmatched. The CDR3 runs to 18 residues. The CDR3 bases are TGTGCCAGCCCAATACCGACCGGGACAGGGCCCATGAACACTGAAGCTTTCTTT. It yields the protein CASPIPTGTGPMNTEAFF.

The table lists this clonotype with many counts. This chain links TRBV12-3 or TRBV12-4 with TRBJ1-5; D unresolved. Trimming removed 0 bases from V and 2 bases from J, with 5 bases in between. The CDR3 contains 14 residues. CDR3 nucleotides: TGTGCCAGCAGTTTAGCAGGGCGCAATCAGCCCCAGCATTTT. Translating gives CASSLAGRNQPQHF.

This clonotype was counted many times. V is TRBV6-2 or TRBV6-3 and J is TRBJ1-4; 8 nucleotides line up with TRBD1. The V segment lost 7 bases and the J segment 10 bases; nucleotides outside the gene matches: 14. This CDR3 is built from 15 residues. In germline, CDR1 is MNHEY, CDR2 SVGEGT. CDR3 sequence reads: CASTGGTGRAGKLFF. CDR3 nucleotides: TGTGCCAGCACCGGGGGGACAGGACGTGCCGGAAAACTGTTTTTT.

This clonotype was counted ten times or more. The chain is built from TRBV29-1 and TRBJ2-1; no clear D gene. This CDR3 region has 13 residues. Germline values: CDR1 SQVTM, CDR2 ANQGSEA. V lost 0 bases, J lost 6 bases, and 9 bases lay in between. As DNA, the CDR3 is TGCAGCGTTGAAGATCCAGCCCCCAATGAGCAGTTCTTC. Its translation is CSVEDPAPNEQFF.

This clonotype was observed a handful of times. The chain is built from TRBV28 and TRBJ1-1, with D hard to call. Germline loops: CDR1 MDHEN, CDR2 SYDVKM. The CDR3 spans 15 residues. V lost 6 bases to trimming and J lost 1 base, with 15 bases between them. The CDR3 coding sequence is TGTGCCAGCAGCCTACCCCGTCAAGGGAACACTGAAGCTTTCTTT. Translating gives CASSLPRQGNTEAFF. The full variable domain, rest sourced from reference TRBV28 and TRBJ1-1, is DVKVTQSSRYLVKRTGEKVFLECVQDMDHENMFWYRQDPGLGLRLIYFSYDVKMKEKGDIPEGYSVSREKKERFSLILESASTNQTSMYLCASSLPRQGNTEAFFGQGTRLTVV.

The CDR3 bases are TGTGCCAGCAGTTACTCCGGAGGGGCTGGGGCCAACGTCCTGACTTTC. As protein: CASSYSGGAGANVLTF. V is TRBV6-5 and J is TRBJ2-6; a weak D match, TRBD2 (6 bases). V lost 0 bases and J lost 2, with 8 bases in between. Germline V lookup: CDR1 MNHEY, CDR2 SVGAGI. This CDR3 region has 16 residues.

This clonotype was observed at least ten times. This chain joins TRBV5-6 and TRBJ1-1, with D possibly matching TRBD1 (6 bases). Germline V gene data show CDR1 as SGHDT and CDR2 as YYEEEE. V lost 3 bases and J 1 base, leaving 10 bases between the germline ends. The CDR3 totals 14 residues. CDR3 residues: CASSWRGANTEAFF. In DNA form, the CDR3 reads TGTGCCAGCAGCTGGAGGGGGGCGAACACTGAAGCTTTCTTT.

This clonotype was counted many times. The chain employs TRBV6-2 or TRBV6-3 and TRBJ2-5, with 7 nucleotides matching TRBD1. This CDR3 has 15 amino acids. Germline CDR1 MNHEY, CDR2 SVGEGT. The trim removed 6 bases at V and 5 bases at J, leaving 12 bases unmatched. CDR3 DNA: TGTGCCAGCAGCCCCCTGACAGGGTGGAGCGAGACCCAGTACTTC. It translates to CASSPLTGWSETQYF.

This clonotype was seen at least ten times. The DNA for the CDR3 is TGCGCCAGCAGCCTCCATGACAGGGGGCGGGTGTCGACTAATGAAAAACTGTTTTTT. Translated: CASSLHDRGRVSTNEKLFF. The rearrangement uses TRBV4-1 and TRBJ1-4; 10 nucleotides match TRBD1. V lost 4 bases and J lost 2; bases outside the gene matches: 13. CDR3 size: 19 residues. Germline CDR1 reads MGHRA; CDR2 reads YSYEKL.

This clonotype was detected many times. The CDR3 sequence is CAIREQQGTHEQYF. The CDR3 DNA is TGTGCCATCCGGGAACAACAGGGTACCCACGAGCAGTACTTC. The chain couples TRBV10-3 to TRBJ2-7, with D possibly TRBD1 on 6 matching bases. Germline V gene data show CDR1 as ENHRY and CDR2 as SYGVKD. V was trimmed by 8 bases and J by 5 bases, leaving 19 bases between them. The CDR3 extends over 14 amino acids.

In its sample, this clonotype was seen many times. This chain links TRBV28 with TRBJ2-7; 12 bases agree with TRBD1. This CDR3 region has 15 residues. The germline V gene has CDR1 MDHEN and CDR2 SYDVKM. V lost 5 bases to trimming and J lost 7 bases; unmatched junction nucleotides: 9. CDR3 protein: CASSAPGQGAGEQYF. The CDR3 nucleotides are TGTGCCAGCAGTGCCCCGGGACAGGGGGCGGGGGAGCAGTACTTC.

This clonotype was seen ten or more times. The CDR3 spells CSAVDLRGLNTEAFF. The DNA for the CDR3 is TGCAGCGCCGTTGATTTGAGAGGTCTGAACACTGAAGCTTTCTTT. The chain links TRBV29-1 to TRBJ1-1; no clear D gene. V was cut by 7 bases and J by 0 bases, with 18 bases left in between. In germline, CDR1 is SQVTM, CDR2 ANQGSEA. CDR3 size: 15 residues.

The rearrangement links TRBV30 to TRBJ1-1; D gene unclear. V gave up 2 bases and J gave up 3 bases, with 10 bases separating them. Germline V lookup: CDR1 GTSNPN, CDR2 SVGIG (reference sequence). The CDR3 spans 13 residues. CDR3 region: CAWSPPGDTEAFF. For the CDR3, the DNA is TGTGCCTGGAGTCCCCCCGGAGACACTGAAGCTTTCTTT.